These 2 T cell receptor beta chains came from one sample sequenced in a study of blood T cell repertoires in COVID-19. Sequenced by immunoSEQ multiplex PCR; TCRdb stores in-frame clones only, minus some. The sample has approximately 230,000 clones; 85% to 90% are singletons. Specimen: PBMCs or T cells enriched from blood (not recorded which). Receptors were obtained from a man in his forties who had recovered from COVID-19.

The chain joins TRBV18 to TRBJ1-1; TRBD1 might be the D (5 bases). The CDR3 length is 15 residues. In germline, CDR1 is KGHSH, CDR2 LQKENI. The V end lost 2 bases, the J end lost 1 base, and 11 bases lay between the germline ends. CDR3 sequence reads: CASSPIDQGNTEAFF. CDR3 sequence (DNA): TGTGCCAGCTCACCAATCGATCAGGGGAACACTGAAGCTTTCTTT.

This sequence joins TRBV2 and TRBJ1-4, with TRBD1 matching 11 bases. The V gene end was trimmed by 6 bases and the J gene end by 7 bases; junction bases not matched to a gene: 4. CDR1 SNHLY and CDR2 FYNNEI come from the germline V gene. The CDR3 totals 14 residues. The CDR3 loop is CASRSGTGGEKLFF. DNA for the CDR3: TGTGCCAGCAGGAGTGGGACAGGGGGTGAAAAACTGTTTTTT.